This T cell receptor beta chain was identified during a study of OX40 agonist ivuxolimab in advanced cancers. Study context: An anti-OX40 (CD134) antibody with agonistic activity, ivuxolimab, was administered to patients. Hepatocellular carcinoma, melanoma, renal cell or head and neck cancer was diagnosed in the dose-escalation patients. Study-wide findings and caveats: On average, CD8+ T cells showed a greater number of expanded clones than CD4+.

Note on this clone: Its antigen is not known.

TCRdb's copy holds only in-frame clones and misses some; the assay was immunoSEQ multiplex PCR. Here the sample spans around 37,000 clones, roughly 82% being singletons. Germline V gives CDR1 LNHDA, CDR2 SQIVND (reference sequence). The CDR3 has 13 amino acids. Trimming stripped 4 bases from V and 3 bases from J, with 7 bases between. This sequence joins TRBV19 and TRBJ1-5; D is possibly TRBD1 (6 bases). Sequencing was performed on CD4+ or CD8+ T cells sorted from blood, taken in a trial of the OX40 agonist ivuxolimab. The TCR comes from an adult with an advanced solid tumor such as melanoma, head and neck, liver or kidney cancer. The CDR3 loop reads CASSKGVNQPQHF. CDR3 nucleotides: TGTGCCAGTAGTAAGGGGGTCAATCAGCCCCAGCATTTT.